The rows below give T cell receptor beta chains drawn from one sample of a study of blood T cell repertoires in COVID-19. Sequenced by immunoSEQ multiplex PCR; TCRdb stores in-frame clones only, minus some. The data show 300,000 to 400,000 clones, roughly 87% seen once. The sample consisted of PBMCs or T cells enriched from blood (not recorded which). Receptors were obtained from a young woman who had recovered from COVID-19. Each CDR3 is given with its conserved first and last residue. The D gene is left open where the match is weak. Size is stated for part of the rows, as once, few or many counts, or as a class when the clone is expanded.

>TRBV3-1/TRBV3-2|TRBJ2-3|NA|TRBD2
TGTGCCAGCAGCCAAGTACCAGCCGGGACTAGGGGTCAACAAGATACGCAGTATTTT
CASSQVPAGTRGQQDTQYF
>TRBV24-1|TRBJ2-1|NA|NA
TGTGCCACCAGTGCTCGGGGGAGCTCCTACAATGAGCAGTTCTTC
CATSARGSSYNEQFF
>TRBV24-1|TRBJ2-3|NA|NA
TGTGCCACCAGTGACCCCGGAGGGGTGGCCACAGATACGCAGTATTTT
CATSDPGGVATDTQYF
>TRBV9|TRBJ2-4|NA|NA
TGTGCCAGCAGCGATACTAGAGGAAACATTCAGTACTTC
CASSDTRGNIQYF
>TRBV4-3|TRBJ1-6|NA|NA
TGCGCCAGCAGCCAAGACTCCGGGGGTCCAAATTCACCCCTCCACTTT
CASSQDSGGPNSPLHF
>TRBV24-1|TRBJ1-2|NA|NA
TGTGCCACCAGTGATTTGGAGCACTATGGCTACACCTTC
CATSDLEHYGYTF
>TRBV18|TRBJ2-2|NA|NA
TGTGCCAGCTCTCAGGGAAACGGACCTATTAACACCGGGGAGCTGTTTTTT
CASSQGNGPINTGELFF
>TRBV30|TRBJ2-1|NA|NA
TGTGCCTGGACGTCGGGGGATAGCTCCTACAATGAGCAGTTCTTC
CAWTSGDSSYNEQFF
>TRBV5-5|TRBJ1-5|once|NA
TGTGCCAGCAGCCCGGAGGGCGTTGGCAATCAGCCCCAGCATTTT
CASSPEGVGNQPQHF
>TRBV14|TRBJ2-6|NA|NA
TGTGCCAGCAGCCGGCGCGCAGGGAGGTCTGGGGCCAACGTCCTGACTTTC
CASSRRAGRSGANVLTF
>TRBV19|TRBJ1-1|NA|NA
TGTGCCAGTAGTAGACGGGAGAACACTGAAGCTTTCTTT
CASSRRENTEAFF
>TRBV9|TRBJ1-2|NA|TRBD1
TGTGCCAGCAGCGACAACCGGGACAGGAATATCTATGGCTACACCTTC
CASSDNRDRNIYGYTF
>TRBV5-6|TRBJ2-1|NA|NA
TGTGCCAGCAGCCTGCATGGACTTTCCTACAATGAGCAGTTCTTC
CASSLHGLSYNEQFF
>TRBV2|TRBJ1-3|NA|NA
TGTGCCAGCAGCGCCCAGACAGGCAACTCTGGAAACACCATATATTTT
CASSAQTGNSGNTIYF
>TRBV11-2|TRBJ2-7|NA|TRBD1
TGTGCCAGCACCACCGCAACACGGGGGACAGGAAAATGGAGGGAGCAGTACTTC
CASTTATRGTGKWREQYF
>TRBV18|TRBJ2-4|NA|TRBD2
TGTGCCAGCTCACCACCGGGGCGGGGGGAAAACATTCAGTACTTC
CASSPPGRGENIQYF
>TRBV12-3/TRBV12-4|TRBJ1-2|NA|NA
TGTGCCAGCAGTTATACAGATGGCTACACCTTC
CASSYTDGYTF
>TRBV6-2/TRBV6-3|TRBJ2-7|NA|TRBD1
TGTGCCAGCAGTCTGACAGGGGATCAATACGAGCAGTACTTC
CASSLTGDQYEQYF
>TRBV20-1|TRBJ2-3|NA|NA
TGCAGTGCTAGTTTGGCTAGGTCCCCAGATACGCAGTATTTT
CSASLARSPDTQYF
>TRBV5-1|TRBJ2-7|NA|NA
TGCGCCAGCAGCTTGGCGGACAGCAGCTCCTACGAGCAGTACTTC
CASSLADSSSYEQYF
>TRBV19|TRBJ1-5|NA|NA
TGTGCCAGTCGGGGGAGTCCAGTTAGCAATCAGCCCCAGCATTTT
CASRGSPVSNQPQHF
>TRBV18|TRBJ2-5|NA|NA
TGTGCCAGCTCAGAAGGGGTCGGAGAGACCCAGTACTTC
CASSEGVGETQYF
>TRBV15|TRBJ1-2|NA|NA
TGTGCCACCAGACCACAGGGAGGGGACTATGGCTACACCTTC
CATRPQGGDYGYTF
>TRBV30|TRBJ1-1|NA|NA
TGTGCCTGGAGTGTACGCGATACTGAAGCTTTCTTT
CAWSVRDTEAFF
>TRBV19|TRBJ1-2|NA|NA
TGTGCCAGTAGGAATGGCACCGCCTATGGCTACACCTTC
CASRNGTAYGYTF
>TRBV5-4|TRBJ2-5|NA|NA
TGTGCCAGCAGCACGGGCGCCCAGGGGCCCCAAGAGACCCAGTACTTC
CASSTGAQGPQETQYF
>TRBV18|TRBJ2-4|NA|NA
TGTGCCAGCTCACCCCCCCGTAGGGGGTGGGCCAAAAACATTCAGTACTTC
CASSPPRRGWAKNIQYF
>TRBV7-9|TRBJ2-7|NA|NA
TGTGCCAGCAGCGGGCAGGACATCTCCTACGAGCAGTACTTC
CASSGQDISYEQYF
>TRBV9|TRBJ2-5|NA|TRBD1
TGTGCCAGCGGACAGGGGAACAGAGAGACCCAGTACTTC
CASGQGNRETQYF
>TRBV25-1|TRBJ1-2|NA|TRBD1
TGTGCCAGCAGTGAAAGGGGGCAAGGTGGCTACACCTTC
CASSERGQGGYTF
>TRBV28|TRBJ1-4|NA|TRBD1
TGTGCCAGCAGTCAAGGGGGCACTAATGAAAAACTGTTTTTT
CASSQGGTNEKLFF
>TRBV5-1|TRBJ2-7|NA|TRBD2
TGCGCCAGCAGCTTATTAGCGGGTGCGACCTACGAGCAGTACTTC
CASSLLAGATYEQYF
>TRBV5-6|TRBJ1-4|NA|NA
TGTGCCAGCAGCTTGACAGGGTCGGATGAAAAACTGTTTTTT
CASSLTGSDEKLFF
>TRBV27|TRBJ1-2|NA|NA
TGTGCCAGCCTCGACAGGTACTATGGCTACACCTTC
CASLDRYYGYTF
>TRBV5-8|TRBJ1-5|NA|NA
TGTGCCAGCAGCTTGCTGTTCAGTGGCGGGCAGCCCCAGCATTTT
CASSLLFSGGQPQHF
>TRBV4-1|TRBJ1-5|NA|NA
TGCGCCAGCAGCCAAGAGCCCGGGTTTAGCAATCAGCCCCAGCATTTT
CASSQEPGFSNQPQHF
>TRBV6-5|TRBJ1-4|NA|TRBD1
TGTGCCAGCAGAGGGGGCGAACGACTGTTTTTT
CASRGGERLFF
>TRBV6-6|TRBJ2-6|NA|TRBD1
TGTGCCAGCAGTCTTATGGACAGGTTTAGCTCTGGGGCCAACGTCCTGACTTTC
CASSLMDRFSSGANVLTF
>TRBV5-1|TRBJ1-6|NA|NA
TGCGCCAGCAGCTTGGTTGGGGGCCAGAGCTCCTATAATTCACCCCTCCACTTT
CASSLVGGQSSYNSPLHF
>TRBV25-1|TRBJ1-1|NA|NA
TGTGCCAGTGCGCCACGGGGTAGCATGAACACTGAAGCTTTCTTT
CASAPRGSMNTEAFF
>TRBV7-9|TRBJ1-2|NA|NA
TGTGCCAGCAGCTTTTCCGACTATGGCTACACCTTC
CASSFSDYGYTF
>TRBV7-9|TRBJ1-2|NA|NA
TGTGCCAGCAGCCCCCGGGGTGGCAACTATGGCTACACCTTC
CASSPRGGNYGYTF
>TRBV24-1|TRBJ1-2|NA|NA
TGTGCCACCAGTGATGAGGTCTGGGGCTACACCTTC
CATSDEVWGYTF
>TRBV3-1/TRBV3-2|TRBJ2-4|NA|TRBD1
TGTGCCAGCAGCCAATACGGACAGGGTTCAGGCAAAAACATTCAGTACTTC
CASSQYGQGSGKNIQYF
>TRBV25-1|TRBJ1-2|NA|TRBD1
TGTGCCAGCAGTGATTTTTCCGGGACAGGGGAAATCTATGGCTACACCTTC
CASSDFSGTGEIYGYTF
>TRBV12-3/TRBV12-4|TRBJ2-5|once|NA
TGTGCCAGCAGTTTGTCCGGAGAGACCCAGTACTTC
CASSLSGETQYF
>TRBV7-9|TRBJ2-5|NA|TRBD2
TGTGCCAGCAAAGGCAGGGAGGGAGAGACCCAGTACTTC
CASKGREGETQYF
>TRBV5-1|TRBJ2-3|few|TRBD1
TGCGCCAGCAGCTTGGGCCTAGGGACAGCCTCAGAGGATACGCAGTATTTT
CASSLGLGTASEDTQYF
>TRBV11-2|TRBJ1-2|NA|TRBD1
TGTGCCAGCAGCTTCGACAGGGTGGATGGCTACACCTTC
CASSFDRVDGYTF
>TRBV6-5|TRBJ1-1|NA|TRBD1
TGTGCCAGCAGGAGCCAGGGGGCGGCGGACACTGAAGCTTTCTTT
CASRSQGAADTEAFF
>TRBV2|TRBJ2-1|NA|NA
TGTGCCAGCAGTGAAGACATCTCCTACAATGAGCAGTTCTTC
CASSEDISYNEQFF
>TRBV6-5|TRBJ2-1|NA|TRBD2
TGTGCCAGCGGTCCAAAGCGGGGGGGCCCCCGGGAGCAGTTCTTC
CASGPKRGGPREQFF
>TRBV5-6|TRBJ1-2|NA|NA
TGTGCCAGTTCGGACGGGGGTGGCTACACCTTC
CASSDGGGYTF
>TRBV6-6|TRBJ2-2|NA|TRBD1
TGTGCCAGCAGTCCAACGTGGACAGGGTTGGGCACCGGGGAGCTGTTTTTT
CASSPTWTGLGTGELFF
>TRBV30|TRBJ2-7|once|NA
TGTGCCTGGAGTCCACAGCCCTCCTACGAGCAGTACTTC
CAWSPQPSYEQYF
>TRBV13|TRBJ2-1|NA|TRBD2
TGTGCCAGCAGCTTAGGTTTGACTAGCGGGGAGTTCTTC
CASSLGLTSGEFF